This T cell receptor (beta chain) was captured by sequencing in a study of molecular identifiers for immune sequencing clone quantification. This clonotype is categorized as medium-sized. TCRdb ran MiXCR on the PCR reads and lists one entry per CDR3 protein. The sample has some 11,000 distinct CDR3 sequences, 16% seen once. CDR3 length: 16 residues. With 7 bases clipped from V and 6 bases from J, the junction kept 14 bases outside the gene matches. Germline CDR1 and CDR2: MNHNS and SASEGT. What was sequenced was naive CD8+ T cells from blood, with Jurkat cell RNA spiked in. Sample subset: FACS-sorted CD8+CD4-CCR7+CD45RA+ naive T cells. The V call is TRBV6-1, the J call TRBJ2-3; 9 bases are a match to TRBD1. This clonotype was obtained from a human donor in good health. Some libraries in this study had Jurkat cell RNA spiked in. The CDR3 nucleotides read TGTGCCAGCAAGCTTCTCTCCGGGACAGGGATTGATACGCAGTATTTT. This encodes CASKLLSGTGIDTQYF.